Shown below are 4 T cell receptor beta chains from a single sample sequenced in a study of T cell repertoires in cytomegalovirus infection. No antigens are known for them. A single record per CDR3 protein comes from TCRdb applying MiXCR to the reads. This sample has some 900,000 distinct CDR3 sequences, with roughly 33% found just once. Material: cultured CD8+ T cells from PBMCs, obtained from culture after CMV antigen stimulation. These receptors all come from a human donor in good health (CMV status not recorded). Some clones in this sample may be carry-over from other donors' samples.

V and J are TRBV2 and TRBJ2-5; D is unresolved. The germline V gene encodes CDR1 SNHLY and CDR2 FYNNEI. CDR3 length equals 15 residues. The V and J ends lost 2 bases and 5 bases respectively, with 15 bases between them. CDR3 nucleotide sequence: TGTGCCAGCAGTGAAAACCGGGTCGGGCGGGAGACCCAGTACTTC. Translating gives CASSENRVGRETQYF.

The genes are TRBV14 and TRBJ2-1; 9 bases map to TRBD2. Losses at the gene ends were 3 bases for V and 7 bases for J; bases not matched to a gene: 10. This CDR3 region has 16 residues. Germline values: CDR1 SGHDN, CDR2 FVKESK. The CDR3 DNA is TGTGCCAGCAGCCACCGAGAGCTAGCGGGGCGGAATGAGCAGTTCTTC. Its translation: CASSHRELAGRNEQFF.

There are a few counts of this clonotype. The CDR3 loop is CASKRSGSSNTEAFF. CDR3 DNA sequence: TGTGCCAGTAAGCGGAGTGGCAGCTCGAACACTGAAGCTTTCTTT. The chain couples TRBV27 to TRBJ1-1, with D hard to call. V was pared by 9 bases and J by 1 base, with 18 bases between. The CDR3 totals 15 residues. Per the germline V gene, CDR1 is MNHEY and CDR2 is SMNVEV (reference sequence).

As to this clonotype: Sequence at one end of the junction differs from germline and may be a read error. This chain connects TRBV7-6 to TRBJ2-1; 9 bases map to TRBD1. This CDR3 has 15 residues. In germline, CDR1 is SGHVS, CDR2 FNYEAQ. CDR3 sequence: CANSRGQGVYNEQFF. The DNA of the CDR3 is TGTGCCAACAGCAGGGGACAGGGTGTATACAATGAGCAGTTCTTC.